What follows are 14 T cell receptor beta chains derived from one specimen sequenced in a study of CD8+CD57+ T cells in acquired aplastic anemia. Profiling that covered TCR beta VDJ and CDR3 relied on genomic DNA as its template. TCRdb fed the reads into MiXCR, producing one record per CDR3 protein. The data hold more than 100,000 distinct CDR3 sequences, with 40% to 45% observed a single time. Sequenced: sorted CD4+, CD8+, or CD8+CD57+ T cells (not recorded which) from PBMCs. These receptors were obtained from a human donor in good health, serving as a control.

The CDR3 loop reads CASRGQGPTGELFF. For the CDR3, the DNA is TGTGCCAGCCGCGGACAGGGACCAACCGGGGAGCTGTTTTTT. The rearrangement uses TRBV27 and TRBJ2-2; 8 bases match TRBD1. The V and J ends lost 8 bases and 5 bases, in that order; junction bases with no gene match: 7. Germline CDR1 and CDR2: MNHEY and SMNVEV (reference sequence). The CDR3 sequence is 14 residues long.

About this clonotype itself: Sequence at one end of the junction differs from germline and may be a read error. The chain carries TRBV3-1 and TRBJ1-2; 10 bases align to TRBD1. Germline loops: CDR1 LGHDT, CDR2 YNNKEL (reference sequence). The CDR3 totals 16 residues. The CDR3 sequence: CASRHSTGGTNYGYAF. CDR3 sequence (DNA): TGTGCCAGCAGACATTCGACAGGGGGCACTAACTATGGCTACGCCTTC.

This clonotype was detected ten times or more. The gene calls are TRBV24-1 and TRBJ2-2; D might be TRBD1 or TRBD2, each matching 7 bases. The CDR3 loop spans 14 amino acids. V lost 9 bases to trimming and J lost 4 bases, with 14 bases between them. Germline-derived CDR1 and CDR2 are KGHDR and SFDVKD. As DNA, the CDR3 is TGTGCCACCGGGGAGGGGGCCGGCACCGGGGAGCTGTTTTTT. It encodes CATGEGAGTGELFF.

This clonotype occurred many times. The CDR3 sequence: CASSPSGQGAGEQYF. As DNA, the CDR3 is TGTGCCAGCAGTCCTTCGGGACAGGGGGCTGGGGAGCAGTACTTC. The chain uses TRBV28 and TRBJ2-7; 12 nucleotides line up with TRBD1. Germline V gene lookup returns CDR1 MDHEN and CDR2 SYDVKM. CDR3 length equals 15 residues. The trim removed 5 bases at V and 7 bases at J, leaving 9 bases unmatched.

A few counts support this clonotype. A junction boundary mismatches the germline segment, possibly from a read error. The rearrangement joins TRBV6-1 to TRBJ1-3; D not certain. Germline CDR1 reads MNHNS; CDR2 reads SASEGT. The CDR3 totals 13 residues. The CDR3 region is CASAQNSGNAIYF. The CDR3 coding sequence is TGTGCCAGCGCACAGAACTCTGGAAACGCCATATATTTT.

V and J are TRBV29-1 and TRBJ2-7, with 7 bases matching TRBD1. Germline CDR1 reads SQVTM; CDR2 reads ANQGSEA. Trimming removed 7 bases from V and 3 bases from J; junction bases left unmatched: 6. The CDR3 totals 12 residues. As DNA, the CDR3 is TGCAGCGCCGGGACAGTCAGCTACGAGCAGTACTTC. This translates into CSAGTVSYEQYF.

This chain joins TRBV9 and TRBJ1-2; the match to TRBD1 covers 7 bases. This CDR3 comprises 14 residues. From germline, CDR1 is SGDLS and CDR2 YYNGEE. Germline trimming cut 2 bases from V and 9 bases from J; bases unmatched to any gene: 10. Written as DNA, the CDR3 is TGTGCCAGCAGCGTTCACACGACAGGGCAAAGCTACACCTTC. Encoded protein: CASSVHTTGQSYTF.

This clonotype was found many times. The genes are TRBV4-1 and TRBJ1-5; unclear D gene. The germline CDR1 and CDR2 sequences are MGHRA and YSYEKL. There are 14 residues in the CDR3. Deletions cut 1 base from V and 9 bases from J, with 13 bases between. Here the CDR3 DNA reads TGCGCCAGCAGCCAAGCTGGCGGCTTTCGGCCCCAGCATTTT. Translated: CASSQAGGFRPQHF.

There are many counts of this clonotype. The chain combines TRBV6-5 with TRBJ1-1; TRBD1 is a possible D gene (5 bases). This CDR3 contains 13 residues. From germline, CDR1 is MNHEY and CDR2 SVGAGI. Trimming shortened V by 4 bases and J by 7 bases, and 13 bases separated the two germline ends. The CDR3 here is CASSSVMGGEAFF. The CDR3, as DNA: TGTGCCAGCAGTTCCGTCATGGGGGGTGAAGCTTTCTTT.

This clonotype was detected many times. The chain combines TRBV10-3 with TRBJ2-1, with 9 bases aligning to TRBD1. J was trimmed by 12 bases and V by 5 bases; bases with no gene match: 8. The CDR3 loop spans 13 amino acids. The germline V gene has CDR1 ENHRY and CDR2 SYGVKD. This chain's CDR3 is CAISPDRGKGQFF. In DNA form, the CDR3 reads TGTGCCATCAGTCCGGACAGGGGTAAAGGGCAGTTCTTC.

The chain uses TRBV15 and TRBJ2-1; D is ambiguous. Trimming shortened V by 5 bases and J by 4 bases, and 12 bases separated the two germline ends. CDR1 and CDR2 from the germline V gene are LNHNV and YYDKDF (reference sequence). The CDR3 spans 14 residues. In DNA, the CDR3 is TGTGCCACCAGCCCTACCGGGCCGTACAATGAGCAGTTCTTC. Its translation: CATSPTGPYNEQFF.

The CDR3 sequence: CASSEVGTSGRVDTQYF. The CDR3 DNA follows: TGTGCCAGCAGTGAGGTTGGGACTAGCGGGAGGGTTGATACGCAGTATTTT. J is TRBJ2-3 and V is TRBV6-1, with TRBD2 identical over 16 bases. Germline assignment: CDR1 MNHNS and CDR2 SASEGT. V lost 3 bases to trimming and J lost 6 bases; unmatched junction nucleotides: 6. The CDR3 spans 17 residues.

This clonotype showed up just once. The rearrangement uses TRBV11-3 and TRBJ2-7; 10 bases are shared with TRBD1. The germline V gene encodes CDR1 SGHNT and CDR2 YENEEA. This CDR3 contains 14 residues. The ends lost 4 bases at V and 5 bases at J; junction bases unmatched: 5. CDR3 DNA sequence: TGTGCCAGCAGCTGGGACAGGGGATACGACGAGCAGTACTTC. It encodes CASSWDRGYDEQYF.

The chain recombines TRBV5-1 with TRBJ1-2; maybe TRBD1 (5 bases). Germline CDR1 reads SGHRS; CDR2 reads YFSETQ. Trimming removed 0 bases at V and 8 bases at J, with 17 bases between. The CDR3 has 15 amino acids. The CDR3 DNA follows: TGCGCCAGCAGCTTGGCCCCTGACTCTGGGACGGGCTACACCTTC. As protein: CASSLAPDSGTGYTF.